The subject of this entry is one T cell receptor beta chain. Antigen specificity is unknown. Germline-derived CDR1 and CDR2 are SGHTA and FQGNSA. This CDR3 contains 18 residues. The V and J ends lost 2 bases and 6 bases respectively, with 26 bases between them. Amplification used 60 Vbeta primers and 13 Jbeta primers. TCRdb keeps only in-frame clones here, not all; method: immunoSEQ multiplex PCR. Counted here are some 120,000 clones, roughly four fifths occurring once; the ten biggest clones make up around 2%. The source of the sample is a study of cytomegalovirus exposure and HLA in healthy donors. Notes on the study in general: Several of the most significant clusters appeared linked to common viral pathogens, based on a later analysis. An ancestry cluster, one associated with Asian ancestry, reportedly showed fewer N-insertions than the 666-donor mean in a later analysis. The authors judged a highly shared variant cluster likely a sequencing artifact.

Donors were nominally healthy when sampled, though unrecorded immune exposures were likely. This sequence originates from a man aged 35-49 years in good health and CMV-seronegative. The rearrangement joins TRBV7-2 to TRBJ2-7; D gene ambiguous. The sequenced sample was PBMCs. DNA of the CDR3: TGTGCCAGCAGCTTACTTGAAGATCTGGGCCCCCTTGGGCGCGAGCAGTACTTC. Encoded protein: CASSLLEDLGPLGREQYF.